This T cell receptor (beta chain) was retrieved from a study of T cell responses to AZD1222 COVID-19 vaccine. Overall study results and limits: Donor demographics were predominantly white British with a female majority; clonal diversity may be underestimated.

This CDR3 region has 17 residues. V lost 7 bases and J lost 0, with 18 bases in between. CDR1 is WSHSY and CDR2 is SAAADI in the germline V gene. The protocol was immunoSEQ multiplex PCR, while the TCRdb copy is restricted to in-frame clones and leaves out a portion. Counted here are about 98,000 clones, less than 90% occurring once; the ten biggest clones make up more than 15%. Comments on this clone: Its antigen is undetermined.

This chain uses TRBV10-2 with TRBJ2-2, with D perhaps being TRBD1 or TRBD2 (5 bases each). This receptor was identified in an adult in good health. The sample consisted of peripheral blood, taken on day 0 of AZD1222 vaccination. CDR3 sequence reads: CASKRGEPFANTGELFF. CDR3 sequence (DNA): TGCGCCAGCAAGAGAGGGGAGCCCTTTGCGAACACCGGGGAGCTGTTTTTT.